This is a list of T cell receptor beta chains from one sample in a study of blood T cell repertoires in COVID-19. Generated by immunoSEQ multiplex PCR, the TCRdb table keeps only in-frame clones and is missing some. The data show 200,000 to 300,000 clones, about 90% seen once. Sequenced input: PBMCs or T cells enriched from blood (not recorded which). The receptors were gathered from a woman in her 40s with acute COVID-19. Each CDR3 is given with its conserved first and last residue. The order of the fields is J gene, V gene, clone size, D gene, CDR3 DNA, CDR3 protein. D genes are given only for firm matches. Size is stated for part of the rows, as once, few or many counts, or as a class when the clone is expanded.

>TRBJ1-6|TRBV19|.|.
TGTGCCAGTAGTATAGACGGTAATTCACCCCTCCACTTT
CASSIDGNSPLHF
>TRBJ2-1|TRBV10-2|.|TRBD2
TGCGCCAGTCTTCGGGGAGTAGCGGGAGGTAATGAGCAGTTCTTC
CASLRGVAGGNEQFF
>TRBJ2-5|TRBV10-3|once|.
TGTGCCATCAGTGAGTCGCGGCAAGAGACCCAGTACTTC
CAISESRQETQYF
>TRBJ2-7|TRBV7-2|.|TRBD2
TGTGCCAGCAGCTTAGTGGGCCGACTAGCTTACGAGCAGTACTTC
CASSLVGRLAYEQYF
>TRBJ2-7|TRBV7-8|.|.
TGTGCCAGCAGCTCATGGGCGGGCACCCGCTCCTACGAGCAGTACTTC
CASSSWAGTRSYEQYF
>TRBJ2-1|TRBV5-6|.|TRBD2
TGTGCCAGCACCCCGGGGTGGACTAGCGAGACCTACAATGAGCAGTTCTTC
CASTPGWTSETYNEQFF
>TRBJ2-1|TRBV15|.|TRBD2
TGTGCCACCAGCAGAGATAAAGGGACTAGCGCAAAGGGAGATGAGCAGTTCTTC
CATSRDKGTSAKGDEQFF
>TRBJ2-7|TRBV20-1|once|TRBD1
TGCAGTGCTAGTAGGACAGGGTCCTACGAGCAGTACTTC
CSASRTGSYEQYF
>TRBJ2-7|TRBV18|.|TRBD2
TGTGCCAGCTCAAGAACTAGCGGATACTACGAGCAGTACTTC
CASSRTSGYYEQYF
>TRBJ2-1|TRBV7-9|.|.
TGTGCCAGCAGCCCCGGGATGCGGAATGAGCAGTTCTTC
CASSPGMRNEQFF
>TRBJ1-6|TRBV2|once|.
TGTGCCAGCATGGCAGGGATATATAATTCACCCCTCCACTTT
CASMAGIYNSPLHF
>TRBJ2-1|TRBV9|.|TRBD2
TGTGCCAGCAGCGTCCCCATTAGCGGGAGTGTGGGTGAGCAGTTCTTC
CASSVPISGSVGEQFF
>TRBJ2-3|TRBV10-2|.|.
TGCGCCAGCCGCCAACAGTTTTCCCCAGATACGCAGTATTTT
CASRQQFSPDTQYF
>TRBJ2-7|TRBV27|.|TRBD1
TGTGCCAGCAGTCCTCCCGGGACAGAAGCCTACGAGCAGTACTTC
CASSPPGTEAYEQYF
>TRBJ2-2|TRBV5-1|.|.
TGCGCCAGCAGCCCGAACCTATCTAACGGGGAGCTGTTTTTT
CASSPNLSNGELFF
>TRBJ1-2|TRBV19|.|.
TGTGCCAGTAGTCGGCAGGGCGACTATGGCTACACCTTC
CASSRQGDYGYTF